These 20 T cell receptor beta chains were all obtained from the same sample, sequenced in a study of OX40 agonist ivuxolimab in advanced cancers. The data were produced by immunoSEQ multiplex PCR, yet TCRdb's version contains in-frame clones alone and is incomplete. This table holds fewer than 90,000 clones, 87% found once. The sequencing used CD4+ or CD8+ T cells sorted from blood, collected in a trial of the OX40 agonist ivuxolimab. The receptors come from an adult with an advanced solid tumor such as melanoma, head and neck, liver or kidney cancer.

The genes are TRBV19 and TRBJ1-1, with D possibly matching TRBD1 (5 bases). With 7 bases removed from V and 1 base from J, the gap between germline ends came to 10 bases. Germline CDR1 and CDR2: LNHDA and SQIVND (reference sequence). The CDR3 loop spans 13 amino acids. CDR3 nucleotide sequence: TGTGCCAGTAAACTTGACAGGAACACTGAAGCTTTCTTT. Translating gives CASKLDRNTEAFF. Together with reference TRBV19 and TRBJ1-1, the CDR3 gives the full variable domain: DGGITQSPKYLFRKEGQNVTLSCEQNLNHDAMYWYRQDPGQGLRLIYYSQIVNDFQKGDIAEGYSVSREKKESFPLTVTSAQKNPTAFYLCASKLDRNTEAFFGQGTRLTVV.

This clone turned up a few times. The identical CDR3 is also encoded by other nucleotide sequences in the sample. This sequence joins TRBV7-9 and TRBJ2-3; no clear D. V was pared by 0 bases and J by 3 bases, with 1 base between. The CDR3 loop spans 12 amino acids. Germline CDR1 SEHNR, CDR2 FQNEAQ (reference sequence). Here the CDR3 DNA reads TGTGCCAGCAGCTTAGCGACAGATACGCAGTATTTT. This gives the protein CASSLATDTQYF.

The genes are TRBV19 and TRBJ1-2; a possible D gene is TRBD1 (6 bases). The CDR3 runs 14 residues. Deletions cut 4 bases from V and 8 bases from J, with 17 bases between. Germline lookup yields CDR1 LNHDA and CDR2 SQIVND (reference sequence). Here the CDR3 DNA reads TGTGCCAGTAGTAATGGACAGCTCTCGTGGGGCTACACCTTC. Protein: CASSNGQLSWGYTF.

The rearrangement joins TRBV4-1 to TRBJ1-1; D is ambiguous. Looked up from germline, CDR1 is MGHRA and CDR2 is YSYEKL. Trimming removed 1 base at V and 0 bases at J, with 6 bases between. The CDR3 has 14 amino acids. CDR3 in DNA: TGCGCCAGCAGCCAAGTAGGCGTGAACACTGAAGCTTTCTTT. Translating gives CASSQVGVNTEAFF.

This clone was observed once. The rearrangement links TRBV5-1 to TRBJ1-4; D is ambiguous. V was cut by 0 bases and J by 3 bases, with 3 bases left in between. Germline V gene data show CDR1 as SGHRS and CDR2 as YFSETQ. The length of the CDR3 is 13 residues. Written as DNA, the CDR3 is TGCGCCAGCAGCTTGGTCGCTAATGAAAAACTGTTTTTT. It specifies CASSLVANEKLFF.

V usage is TRBV28 and J usage is TRBJ1-5, with a weak D call TRBD1 (6 bases). The CDR3 covers 15 residues. Trimming stripped 5 bases from V and 6 bases from J, with 17 bases between. Germline-derived CDR1 and CDR2 are MDHEN and SYDVKM. The CDR3 loop is CASSTPNREGQPQHF. The CDR3 DNA reads TGTGCCAGCAGTACCCCAAACAGGGAAGGTCAGCCCCAGCATTTT.

The rearrangement uses TRBV11-2 and TRBJ1-2; 8 bases align to TRBD1. Per germline, CDR1 SGHAT and CDR2 FQNNGV. Trimming cost V 8 bases and J 8 bases; bases outside gene matches: 7. This CDR3 spans 12 amino acids. The CDR3 DNA reads as TGTGCCAGCGGCGACAGGGGCTGGGGCTACACCTTC. Its protein is CASGDRGWGYTF. The full variable domain, completed using reference TRBV11-2 and TRBJ1-2, is EAGVAQSPRYKIIEKRQSVAFWCNPISGHATLYWYQQILGQGPKLLIQFQNNGVVDDSQLPKDRFSAERLKGVDSTLKIQPAKLEDSAVYLCASGDRGWGYTFGSGTRLTVV.

This clone was seen a single time. This sequence joins TRBV6-5 and TRBJ2-1, with D uncertain. The V gene lost 4 bases and the J gene lost 6 bases, with 13 bases spanning the gap. The CDR3 extends over 14 amino acids. Germline lookup yields CDR1 MNHEY and CDR2 SVGAGI. The CDR3 region has the DNA TGTGCCAGCAGTTCCATGCCCGGGTTCAATGAGCAGTTCTTC. Translating gives CASSSMPGFNEQFF.

This clone was detected only a few times. The V gene is TRBV2, the J gene TRBJ2-1, with TRBD2 matching 10 bases. From germline, CDR1 is SNHLY and CDR2 FYNNEI. The CDR3 is made up of 15 amino acids. CDR3 sequence reads: CASAPPSGRINEQFF. The CDR3 nucleotides are TGTGCGAGCGCTCCCCCTAGCGGGAGAATTAATGAGCAGTTCTTC.

In DNA, the CDR3 is TGTGCCAGTAGTATTCCCTCTGGGGCCAACGTCCTGACTTTC. Translation: CASSIPSGANVLTF. The rearrangement links TRBV19 to TRBJ2-6; no firm D call. Trimming shortened V by 3 bases and J by 0 bases, and 3 bases separated the two germline ends. Germline loops: CDR1 LNHDA, CDR2 SQIVND (reference sequence). The CDR3 contains 14 residues. Full variable domain (outside the CDR3, taken from reference TRBV19 and TRBJ2-6): DGGITQSPKYLFRKEGQNVTLSCEQNLNHDAMYWYRQDPGQGLRLIYYSQIVNDFQKGDIAEGYSVSREKKESFPLTVTSAQKNPTAFYLCASSIPSGANVLTFGAGSRLTVL.

This chain's CDR3 is CASSLYRAAKNIQYF. The DNA of the CDR3 is TGTGCCAGCAGCCTATACAGGGCGGCCAAAAACATTCAGTACTTC. The V call is TRBV28, the J call TRBJ2-4; D is possibly TRBD1 (6 bases). This CDR3 region has 15 residues. V was clipped by 6 bases and J by 1 base, with 13 bases between them. Looked up from germline, CDR1 is MDHEN and CDR2 is SYDVKM.

The rearrangement joins TRBV7-9 to TRBJ1-5; D not resolved. This CDR3 region has 13 residues. Germline assignment: CDR1 SEHNR and CDR2 FQNEAQ (reference sequence). The V gene lost 7 bases and the J gene lost 3 bases, with 10 bases spanning the gap. The CDR3 loop reads CASTPRDNQPQHF. For the CDR3, the DNA is TGTGCCAGCACGCCCCGCGACAATCAGCCCCAGCATTTT. The full variable domain, completed using reference TRBV7-9 and TRBJ1-5, is DTGVSQNPRHKITKRGQNVTFRCDPISEHNRLYWYRQTLGQGPEFLTYFQNEAQLEKSRLLSDRFSAERPKGSFSTLEIQRTEQGDSAMYLCASTPRDNQPQHFGDGTRLSIL.

The count of this clone is one. CDR3 nucleotide sequence: TGTGCCAGCAGTGAAGCAGGGGTTAGCGCTTTCTTT. Translating it yields CASSEAGVSAFF. The genes are TRBV6-1 and TRBJ1-1; possibly TRBD1 for D (5 bases). Between the trimmed V and J ends, which lost 0 bases and 11 bases, there was a span of 10 bases. The length of the CDR3 is 12 residues. From germline, CDR1 is MNHNS and CDR2 SASEGT.

The J gene is TRBJ2-5, the V gene TRBV5-5, with 11 bases aligning to TRBD2. V shed 5 bases, J shed 5 bases, and the junction held 2 bases outside the gene matches. The CDR3 consists of 13 residues. Germline values: CDR1 SGHKS, CDR2 YYEKEE (reference sequence). The CDR3, as DNA: TGTGCCAGCAGTAGCGGGGGGGAGGAGACCCAGTACTTC. Its protein is CASSSGGEETQYF.

This chain joins TRBV13 and TRBJ2-5; the D is unclear. V was cut by 5 bases and J by 3 bases, with 7 bases left in between. The CDR3 extends over 12 amino acids. Per the germline V gene, CDR1 is PRHDT and CDR2 is FYEKMQ (reference sequence). CDR3 nucleotides: TGTGCCAGCAGCCGGATGGAAGAGACCCAGTACTTC. Translated, it gives CASSRMEETQYF.

This chain links TRBV9 with TRBJ2-3; tentatively, D is TRBD1 (6 bases). Germline V gene sequence: CDR1 SGDLS, CDR2 YYNGEE. Between the trimmed V and J ends, which lost 4 bases and 9 bases, there was a span of 12 bases. CDR3 length: 12 amino acids. The CDR3 is CASSRQEETQYF. The CDR3, as DNA: TGTGCCAGCAGCAGACAGGAGGAAACGCAGTATTTT.

The chain uses TRBV5-8 and TRBJ2-6, with a tentative D call TRBD2 (6 bases). Trimming shortened V by 5 bases and J by 0 bases, and 6 bases separated the two germline ends. Germline values: CDR1 SGHTS, CDR2 YDEGEE. The CDR3 has 14 residues. This CDR3 is CASRGGSGANVLTF. DNA for the CDR3: TGTGCCAGCAGGGGGGGCTCTGGGGCCAACGTCCTGACTTTC.

The gene calls are TRBV7-9 and TRBJ1-1, with a tentative D call TRBD1 (5 bases). The CDR3 runs to 13 residues. The V end was cut by 1 base, the J end by 9 bases, with 12 bases between. In germline, CDR1 is SEHNR, CDR2 FQNEAQ (reference sequence). The CDR3 reads CASSLGRQGQAFF. CDR3 coding DNA: TGTGCCAGCAGCTTAGGTCGGCAGGGCCAAGCTTTCTTT.

The chain is built from TRBV5-1 and TRBJ2-1, with TRBD2 matching 10 bases. Germline loops: CDR1 SGHRS, CDR2 YFSETQ. The CDR3 runs 16 residues. With 0 bases clipped from V and 7 bases from J, the junction kept 7 bases outside the gene matches. The CDR3 reads CASSLEASGSLNEQFF. DNA for the CDR3: TGCGCCAGCAGCTTGGAGGCTAGCGGGAGTTTGAATGAGCAGTTCTTC.

V is TRBV19 and J is TRBJ1-4, with 7 bases lining up with TRBD1. With 6 bases clipped from V and 14 bases from J, the junction kept 12 bases outside the gene matches. Germline-derived CDR1 and CDR2 are LNHDA and SQIVND (reference sequence). CDR3 length: 13 amino acids. CDR3 in DNA: TGTGCCAGTAGAGGGGCCCCCGACAGGGTTCTGTTTTTT. Its translation is CASRGAPDRVLFF.